The 30 T cell receptor beta chains reported below all come from one sample, sequenced in a study of T-cell reconstitution after alpha-beta-depleted transplantation in children. Unique molecular identifiers were used to barcode this TCRbeta library. MiXCR was run by TCRdb on the PCR reads, yielding one entry per CDR3 protein. The sample records about 610,000 distinct CDR3 sequences, more than 9% being singletons. The sequencing used PBMCs from the stem cell graft donor, collected from the stem cell graft. These receptors were collected from a human donor who donated a stem cell graft to a child with acute myeloid leukemia.

This clonotype was counted many times. The chain combines TRBV7-2 with TRBJ2-3; D remains unclear. Trimming took 1 base from V and 2 from J, leaving 10 bases between them. Germline values: CDR1 SGHTA, CDR2 FQGNSA. The CDR3 spans 15 residues. CDR3 sequence (DNA): TGTGCCAGCAGCTTAGTTGGTCAGCTCACAGATACGCAGTATTTT. Amino acids: CASSLVGQLTDTQYF.

The V and J genes are TRBV20-1 and TRBJ2-6, with D unresolved. This CDR3 has 15 amino acids. V dropped 5 bases and J dropped 0 bases, with 11 bases sitting between them. Germline V gene sequence: CDR1 DFQATT, CDR2 SNEGSKA (reference sequence). The CDR3, as DNA: TGCAGTGCTCGCCGACGGGTCTCTGGGGCCAACGTCCTGACTTTC. Translating it yields CSARRRVSGANVLTF.

This clonotype was observed at least ten times. In DNA form, the CDR3 reads TGCAGTGCTAGAGATCAGGCCCGGGGAAACACCATATATTTT. This translates into CSARDQARGNTIYF. The chain has TRBV20-1 and TRBJ1-3; D is undetermined. Looked up from germline, CDR1 is DFQATT and CDR2 is SNEGSKA (reference sequence). V shed 0 bases and J shed 4 bases, with 10 bases lying between them. The CDR3 has 14 amino acids.

V gene TRBV12-3 or TRBV12-4 combines with J gene TRBJ2-1; 14 positions agree with TRBD2. The V segment lost 6 bases and the J segment 10 bases; nucleotides outside the gene matches: 11. This CDR3 has 16 amino acids. CDR3 nucleotides: TGTGCCAGCAGAACTCAGACTAGCGGGGGGGAAGGGGAGCAGTTCTTC. This gives the protein CASRTQTSGGEGEQFF.

The chain joins TRBV20-1 to TRBJ2-5; possibly TRBD1 for D (5 bases). V shed 3 bases and J shed 0 bases, with 14 bases lying between them. Germline V gene sequence: CDR1 DFQATT, CDR2 SNEGSKA (reference sequence). The CDR3 is 15 amino acids. CDR3 DNA: TGCAGTGCTAGGCCGATGACAGCGTACCAAGAGACCCAGTACTTC. It is translated as CSARPMTAYQETQYF.

The rearrangement links TRBV28 to TRBJ2-3; D gene uncertain. CDR3 length equals 13 residues. The germline V and J ends were trimmed by 6 bases and 4 bases, with 11 bases remaining between them. Germline V gives CDR1 MDHEN, CDR2 SYDVKM. CDR3: CASSPLPPDTQYF. CDR3 sequence (DNA): TGTGCCAGCAGCCCCCTGCCTCCAGATACGCAGTATTTT.

The J gene is TRBJ1-1, the V gene TRBV20-1, with D possibly TRBD1 on 6 matching bases. Germline V gene data show CDR1 as DFQATT and CDR2 as SNEGSKA (reference sequence). V lost 6 bases, J lost 4 bases, and 18 bases lay in between. The CDR3 totals 14 residues. CDR3 coding DNA: TGCAGTGCCAACCCGGGACACGCCCTCACTGAAGCTTTCTTT. Translation gives CSANPGHALTEAFF.

This clonotype was detected only a few times. V usage is TRBV29-1 and J usage is TRBJ2-1, with 10 bases aligning to TRBD2. Per the germline V gene, CDR1 is SQVTM and CDR2 is ANQGSEA. The junction had 3 bases not matched to a gene; V was cut back by 8 bases and J by 5 bases. The CDR3 runs 12 residues. The CDR3 nucleotides are TGCAGCTCCGGACTAGCGGACAATGAGCAGTTCTTC. Its translation: CSSGLADNEQFF.

This clonotype was picked up many times. The chain has TRBV27 and TRBJ2-7; no definite D call. V shed 2 bases and J shed 2 bases, with 10 bases lying between them. Germline V gene sequence: CDR1 MNHEY, CDR2 SMNVEV (reference sequence). The CDR3 covers 14 residues. CDR3 sequence: CASSLNRFAYEQYF. The CDR3, as DNA: TGTGCCAGCAGTTTAAACCGCTTTGCCTACGAGCAGTACTTC.

This rearrangement joins TRBV7-2 to TRBJ2-4; 7 positions agree with TRBD1. V shed 1 base, J shed 7 bases, and the junction held 1 base outside the gene matches. From germline, CDR1 is SGHTA and CDR2 FQGNSA. This CDR3 contains 13 residues. CDR3 DNA: TGTGCCAGCAGCTTAGAAGGGGGCAACATTCAGTACTTC. Translated, it gives CASSLEGGNIQYF.

This rearrangement joins TRBV7-9 to TRBJ1-6; no definite D call. V lost 3 bases, J lost 10 bases, and 7 bases lay in between. Germline V gene lookup returns CDR1 SEHNR and CDR2 FQNEAQ (reference sequence). The CDR3 is 12 amino acids. The DNA of the CDR3 is TGTGCCAGCAGCTTTTCGGGCTCACCCCTCCACTTT. Protein sequence: CASSFSGSPLHF.

This clonotype has more than one count but fewer than ten. V and J are TRBV7-9 and TRBJ2-1, with D possibly called TRBD1 or TRBD2 (5 bases each). The length of the CDR3 is 16 residues. Germline V gives CDR1 SEHNR, CDR2 FQNEAQ (reference sequence). The V and J ends lost 6 bases and 2 bases respectively, with 17 bases between them. This CDR3 reads CASREGSRGAYNEQFF. In DNA, the CDR3 is TGTGCCAGCAGAGAGGGCTCAAGAGGGGCCTACAATGAGCAGTTCTTC.

This clonotype was seen repeatedly, ten times or more. The V call is TRBV20-1, the J call TRBJ2-5; tentative D call: TRBD2 (6 bases). Per the germline V gene, CDR1 is DFQATT and CDR2 is SNEGSKA (reference sequence). V lost 6 bases and J lost 3, with 20 bases in between. The CDR3 is made up of 15 amino acids. The CDR3: CSASRRGAPEETQYF. CDR3 coding DNA: TGCAGTGCCTCCCGCCGCGGGGCCCCTGAAGAGACCCAGTACTTC.

The V call is TRBV28, the J call TRBJ1-2, with a weak D call TRBD1 (5 bases). CDR1 and CDR2 from the germline V gene are MDHEN and SYDVKM. Trimming shortened V by 3 bases and J by 4 bases, and 9 bases separated the two germline ends. This CDR3 has 13 amino acids. CDR3 amino acids: CASSFSGGYGYTF. Written as DNA, the CDR3 is TGTGCCAGCAGTTTCTCCGGGGGCTATGGCTACACCTTC.

This clonotype was detected many times. The V gene is TRBV29-1, the J gene TRBJ2-7; D is unresolved. The CDR3 is 12 residues long. The germline CDR1 and CDR2 sequences are SQVTM and ANQGSEA. Trimming removed 4 bases at V and 2 bases at J, with 9 bases between. The chain's CDR3 is CSVVGQTYEQYF. CDR3 bases: TGCAGCGTTGTTGGGCAGACCTACGAGCAGTACTTC.

The table lists this clonotype with many counts. The rearrangement uses TRBV20-1 and TRBJ2-1, with 11 nucleotides matching TRBD2. The germline V gene has CDR1 DFQATT and CDR2 SNEGSKA (reference sequence). The V gene end was trimmed by 6 bases and the J gene end by 4 bases; junction bases not matched to a gene: 17. This CDR3 has 18 amino acids. DNA of the CDR3: TGCAGTGCCCAAAGGGAACTAGCGGGAGATGGACCGTACAATGAGCAGTTCTTC. Protein: CSAQRELAGDGPYNEQFF.

V and J are TRBV27 and TRBJ2-1, with D possibly matching TRBD2 (5 bases). Germline loops: CDR1 MNHEY, CDR2 SMNVEV (reference sequence). The CDR3 totals 16 residues. V lost 10 bases and J 6 bases, leaving 25 bases between the germline ends. The DNA for the CDR3 is TGTGCCACCCGGTCCGGGGTTGAGCTAGTTTCCAATGAGCAGTTCTTC. This codes for CATRSGVELVSNEQFF.

As for this clonotype: A read error is possible here, since a much larger clone lies one base away. This sequence joins TRBV27 and TRBJ2-1, with D hard to call. Germline V gene lookup returns CDR1 MNHEY and CDR2 SMNVEV (reference sequence). The V end lost 6 bases, the J end lost 8 bases, and 14 bases lay between the germline ends. The CDR3 loop spans 13 amino acids. The CDR3 sequence is CASSYGPCYEQFF. The CDR3 DNA reads TGTGCCAGCAGCTACGGCCCCTGCTATGAGCAGTTCTTC.

A few counts support this clonotype. The chain uses TRBV29-1 and TRBJ2-5; the match to TRBD2 covers 10 bases. This CDR3 is built from 15 residues. V lost 6 bases to trimming and J lost 3 bases; unmatched junction nucleotides: 10. CDR1 is SQVTM, CDR2 ANQGSEA, per germline. The CDR3 reads CSVYAGTSVKETQYF. CDR3 nucleotide sequence: TGCAGCGTCTACGCCGGGACTAGCGTAAAAGAGACCCAGTACTTC.

For this clonotype: The junction shows a germline mismatch at one end, possibly a read error. The chain is built from TRBV7-7 and TRBJ2-5, with unresolved D. Germline V gives CDR1 SSHAT, CDR2 FNYEAQ (reference sequence). CDR3 length: 19 amino acids. This chain's CDR3 is CASSLALRSDLLKRETQYF. The CDR3 nucleotides read TGTGCTAGCAGCTTAGCTCTTCGGTCGGATTTACTCAAGCGAGAGACCCAGTACTTC.

In this sample, this clonotype turned up a few times. The chain has TRBV12-3 or TRBV12-4 and TRBJ2-5; tentative D call: TRBD1 (5 bases). The CDR3 is 14 amino acids. Trimming left V 5 bases short and J 0 bases short, with 10 bases between. The CDR3 protein is CASSMTEHQETQYF. Here the CDR3 DNA reads TGTGCCAGCAGTATGACAGAGCACCAAGAGACCCAGTACTTC.

The chain has TRBV5-5 and TRBJ2-5; D may be TRBD1 (6 bases). This CDR3 is built from 14 residues. The germline V and J ends were trimmed by 4 bases and 1 base, with 11 bases remaining between them. Germline values: CDR1 SGHKS, CDR2 YYEKEE (reference sequence). The CDR3 sequence is CASSRGLIQETQYF. The CDR3 DNA sequence: TGTGCCAGCAGCAGGGGGTTGATCCAAGAGACCCAGTACTTC.

This clonotype was detected only a few times. The chain couples TRBV7-2 to TRBJ2-2; 7 bases map to TRBD1. Germline lookup yields CDR1 SGHTA and CDR2 FQGNSA. The CDR3 is 15 residues long. V trimming: 5 bases; J trimming: 4 bases; junction bases outside the gene matches: 7. The CDR3 protein is CASSKDRRITGELFF. Written as DNA, the CDR3 is TGTGCCAGCAGCAAGGACAGGCGGATCACCGGGGAGCTGTTTTTT. Filled out from reference TRBV7-2 and TRBJ2-2, the complete variable domain reads GAGVSQSPSNKVTEKGKDVELRCDPISGHTALYWYRQSLGQGLEFLIYFQGNSAPDKSGLPSDRFSAERTGGSVSTLTIQRTQQEDSAVYLCASSKDRRITGELFFGEGSRLTVL.

The chain has TRBV5-4 and TRBJ2-5, with D unresolved. This CDR3 contains 15 residues. Looked up from germline, CDR1 is SGHNT and CDR2 is YYREEE (reference sequence). The V gene lost 1 base and the J gene lost 0 bases, with 10 bases spanning the gap. In nucleotides, the CDR3 is TGTGCCAGCAGCTTGAGCCCCTCGGACCAAGAGACCCAGTACTTC. Its translation is CASSLSPSDQETQYF.

Ten or more counts support this clonotype. The V and J genes are TRBV9 and TRBJ2-3, with D unresolved. Per the germline V gene, CDR1 is SGDLS and CDR2 is YYNGEE. The CDR3 contains 16 residues. V gave up 0 bases and J gave up 2 bases, with 13 bases separating them. The CDR3 loop reads CASSVGEGIATDTQYF. The CDR3 bases are TGTGCCAGCAGCGTAGGTGAAGGTATAGCCACAGATACGCAGTATTTT.

This sequence joins TRBV12-3 or TRBV12-4 and TRBJ2-2; tentatively, D is TRBD2 (5 bases). The CDR3 contains 13 residues. Trimming pared 7 bases from V and 2 bases from J, leaving 8 bases between. CDR3 amino acids: CASTRTNTGELFF. CDR3 sequence (DNA): TGTGCCAGCACCCGGACTAACACCGGGGAGCTGTTTTTT.

This clonotype was found many times. The chain is built from TRBV29-1 and TRBJ2-1; no reliable D call. This CDR3 comprises 14 residues. Between the trimmed V and J ends, which lost 6 bases and 1 base, there was a span of 13 bases. The germline V gene has CDR1 SQVTM and CDR2 ANQGSEA. The CDR3 sequence is CSVAYLGSYNEQFF. The DNA of the CDR3 is TGCAGCGTCGCATACTTGGGGTCCTACAATGAGCAGTTCTTC.

This clonotype was recorded at least ten times. This rearrangement joins TRBV10-3 to TRBJ2-7, with 11 bases that match TRBD2. The CDR3 runs to 14 residues. The J segment lost 6 bases and the V segment lost 4 bases, leaving 5 bases of the junction unmatched. CDR1 is ENHRY, CDR2 SYGVKD, per germline. CDR3 DNA sequence: TGTGCCATCAGTGCTACTAGCGGGAGTGGCGAGCAGTACTTC. This codes for CAISATSGSGEQYF.

This clonotype was counted only a few times. The chain recombines TRBV2 with TRBJ2-1, with D perhaps TRBD2 (7 bases). The germline CDR1 and CDR2 sequences are SNHLY and FYNNEI. Trimming shortened V by 3 bases and J by 10 bases, and 22 bases separated the two germline ends. There are 16 residues in the CDR3. The CDR3 reads CASSEWVAGRGGEQFF. The CDR3 DNA follows: TGTGCCAGCAGTGAGTGGGTAGCGGGCCGAGGGGGGGAGCAGTTCTTC.

V and J are TRBV7-6 and TRBJ2-1; 9 positions agree with TRBD2. V lost 1 base, J lost 9 bases, and 16 bases stayed unmatched. Per germline, CDR1 SGHVS and CDR2 FNYEAQ. The CDR3 is 18 amino acids. CDR3 DNA: TGTGCCAGCAGCTTAGAATTTCTGTGGCGGGAGGGCCCAGGTGAGCAGTTCTTC. This encodes CASSLEFLWREGPGEQFF.